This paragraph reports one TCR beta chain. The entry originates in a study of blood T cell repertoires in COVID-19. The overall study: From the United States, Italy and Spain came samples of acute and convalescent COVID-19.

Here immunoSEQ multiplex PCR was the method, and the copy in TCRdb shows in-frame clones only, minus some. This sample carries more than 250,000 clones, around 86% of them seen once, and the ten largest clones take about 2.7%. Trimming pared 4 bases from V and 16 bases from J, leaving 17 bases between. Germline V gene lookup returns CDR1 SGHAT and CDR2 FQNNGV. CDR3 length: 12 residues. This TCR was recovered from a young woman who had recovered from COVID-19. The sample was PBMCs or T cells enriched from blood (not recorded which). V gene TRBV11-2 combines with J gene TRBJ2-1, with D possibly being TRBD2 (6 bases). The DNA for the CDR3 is TGTGCCAGCAGCTCCCTGACTAGTCTAATATTCTTC. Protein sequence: CASSSLTSLIFF.